This T cell receptor (beta chain) is drawn from a study of T cell changes during pregnancy in multiple sclerosis. TCRdb keeps only in-frame clones here, not all; method: immunoSEQ multiplex PCR. The sample consists of some 120,000 clones, about 90% of them appearing once. V lost 1 base, J lost 14 bases, and 15 bases lay in between. CDR3 size: 12 residues. Per germline, CDR1 GTSNPN and CDR2 SVGIG (reference sequence). V is TRBV30 and J is TRBJ2-1; perhaps TRBD2 as D (6 bases). This TCR was sampled from a female donor with multiple sclerosis, enrolled in a pregnancy study. Sequences were derived from peripheral blood, sampled in the third trimester of pregnancy. CDR3 sequence reads: CAWSGGGGREFF. The CDR3 coding sequence is TGTGCCTGGAGTGGGGGAGGAGGCAGGGAGTTCTTC.